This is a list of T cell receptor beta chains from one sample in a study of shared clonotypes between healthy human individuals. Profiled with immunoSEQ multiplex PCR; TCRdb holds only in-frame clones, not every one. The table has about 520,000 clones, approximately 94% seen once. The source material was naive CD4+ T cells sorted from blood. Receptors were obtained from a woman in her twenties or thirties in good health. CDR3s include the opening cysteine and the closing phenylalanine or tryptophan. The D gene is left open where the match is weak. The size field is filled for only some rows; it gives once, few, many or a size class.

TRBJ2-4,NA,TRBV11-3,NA,CASSLGRENIQYF,TGTGCCAGCAGCTTAGGCAGGGAGAACATTCAGTACTTC
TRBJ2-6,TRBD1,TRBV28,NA,CASSLPTGAPGANVLTF,TGTGCCAGCAGTTTACCCACAGGGGCTCCCGGGGCCAACGTCCTGACTTTC
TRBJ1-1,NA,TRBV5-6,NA,CASSLVGAAIWTEAFF,TGTGCCAGCAGCTTGGTTGGGGCCGCAATATGGACTGAAGCTTTCTTT
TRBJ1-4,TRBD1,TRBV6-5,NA,CASSSGTVNEKLFF,TGTGCCAGCAGCTCCGGGACAGTTAATGAAAAACTGTTTTTT
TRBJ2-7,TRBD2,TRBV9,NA,CASSVSGISSYEQYF,TGTGCCAGCAGCGTTAGCGGGATAAGCTCCTACGAGCAGTACTTC
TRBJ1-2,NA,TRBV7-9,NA,CASSFGNGYTF,TGTGCCAGCAGCTTCGGGAATGGCTACACCTTC
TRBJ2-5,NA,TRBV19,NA,CASSKEGSVTQYF,TGTGCCAGTAGTAAGGAGGGTTCGGTGACCCAGTACTTC
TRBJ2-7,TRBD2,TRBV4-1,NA,CASSQDLAGGGDEQYF,TGCGCCAGCAGCCAAGATCTAGCGGGAGGAGGTGACGAGCAGTACTTC
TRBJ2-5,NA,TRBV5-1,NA,CASSLLGDYQETQYF,TGCGCCAGCAGCTTACTAGGGGATTACCAAGAGACCCAGTACTTC
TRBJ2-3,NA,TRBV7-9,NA,CASSLTGVTDTQYF,TGTGCCAGCAGCTTAACGGGAGTGACAGATACGCAGTATTTT
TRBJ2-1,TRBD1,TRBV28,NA,CASRSSPGQGFYNEQFF,TGTGCCAGCAGATCCAGCCCGGGACAGGGGTTCTACAATGAGCAGTTCTTC
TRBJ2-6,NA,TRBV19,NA,CASSTTGSGANVLTF,TGTGCCAGTAGTACTACGGGTTCTGGGGCCAACGTCCTGACTTTC
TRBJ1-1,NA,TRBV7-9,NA,CASSQIQGGTEAFF,TGTGCCAGCAGCCAAATACAGGGAGGCACTGAAGCTTTCTTT
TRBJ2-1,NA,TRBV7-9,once,CARVGPGGEQFF,TGTGCCAGAGTGGGGCCCGGCGGTGAGCAGTTCTTC
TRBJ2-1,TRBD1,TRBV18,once,CASSPGQENEQFF,TGTGCCAGCTCACCTGGACAGGAGAATGAGCAGTTCTTC
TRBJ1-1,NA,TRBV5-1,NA,CASSQSPPGEAFF,TGCGCCAGCAGCCAAAGTCCTCCGGGTGAAGCTTTCTTT
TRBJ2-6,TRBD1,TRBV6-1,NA,CATDRVGNVLTF,TGTGCCACCGACAGGGTTGGCAACGTCCTGACTTTC
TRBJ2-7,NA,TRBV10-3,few,CATTGIGEQYF,TGTGCCACCACAGGGATTGGCGAGCAGTACTTC
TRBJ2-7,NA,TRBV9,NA,CASSAKRVCEQYF,TGTGCCAGCAGCGCCAAGCGGGTCTGCGAGCAGTACTTC
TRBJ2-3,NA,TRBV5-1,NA,CASSTDAGADTQYF,TGCGCCAGCAGCACGGACGCCGGCGCAGATACGCAGTATTTT
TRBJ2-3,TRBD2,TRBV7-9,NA,CASSRLAGVGEDTQYF,TGTGCCAGCAGCCGACTAGCGGGAGTGGGAGAGGATACGCAGTATTTT
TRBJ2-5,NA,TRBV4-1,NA,CASSQDTVYGVRKTQYF,TGCGCCAGCAGCCAAGATACGGTCTACGGGGTAAGGAAGACCCAGTACTTC
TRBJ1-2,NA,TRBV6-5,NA,CASSTNGYGYTF,TGTGCCAGCTCAACGAATGGGTATGGCTACACCTTC
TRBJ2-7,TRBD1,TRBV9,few,CASSPTGTGYEQYF,TGTGCCAGCAGCCCAACCGGGACAGGTTACGAGCAGTACTTC
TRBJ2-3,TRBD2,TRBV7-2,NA,CASSHQAGVGDTQYF,TGTGCCAGCAGCCACCAAGCGGGAGTGGGAGATACGCAGTATTTT
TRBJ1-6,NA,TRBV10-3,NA,CAISEGQSNSPLHF,TGTGCCATCAGTGAGGGACAGAGTAATTCACCCCTCCACTTT
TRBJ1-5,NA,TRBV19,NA,CASSPDQTNQPQHF,TGTGCCAGTAGCCCGGACCAGACTAATCAGCCCCAGCATTTT
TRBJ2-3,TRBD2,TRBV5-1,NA,CASSLTSSGIQDTQYF,TGCGCCAGCAGCTTGACGTCTAGCGGGATTCAAGATACGCAGTATTTT
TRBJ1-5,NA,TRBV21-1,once,CASTPGQGLPSNQPQHF,TGTGCCAGCACTCCGGGACAGGGGTTACCTAGCAATCAGCCCCAGCATTTT
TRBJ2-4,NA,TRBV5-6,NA,CASSSTGQRLAKNIQYF,TGTGCCAGCAGCTCCACAGGACAGCGACTAGCCAAAAACATTCAGTACTTC
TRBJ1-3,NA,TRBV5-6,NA,CASSIRGHSGNTIYF,TGTGCCAGCAGCATCCGGGGCCACTCTGGAAACACCATATATTTT
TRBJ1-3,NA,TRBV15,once,CATSRAQGTGNTIYF,TGTGCCACCAGCAGAGCCCAGGGAACTGGAAACACCATATATTTT
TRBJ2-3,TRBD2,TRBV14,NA,CASSQVATSGFWDTDTQYF,TGTGCCAGCAGCCAAGTTGCTACTAGCGGGTTTTGGGACACAGATACGCAGTATTTT
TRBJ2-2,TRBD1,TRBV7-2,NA,CASSFVGTGATGELFF,TGTGCCAGCAGCTTTGTCGGGACAGGGGCCACCGGGGAGCTGTTTTTT
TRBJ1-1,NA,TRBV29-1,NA,CSGRGGGTEAFF,TGCAGCGGCCGGGGTGGGGGCACTGAAGCTTTCTTT
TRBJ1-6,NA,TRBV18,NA,CASSPGGILNSPLHF,TGTGCCAGCTCACCAGGGGGGATCCTAAATTCACCCCTCCACTTT
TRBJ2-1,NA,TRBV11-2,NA,CASRVWGNEQFF,TGTGCCAGTAGAGTTTGGGGGAATGAGCAGTTCTTC
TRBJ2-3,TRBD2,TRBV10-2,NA,CASSEGLAGDTDTQYF,TGCGCCAGCAGTGAGGGACTAGCGGGGGACACAGATACGCAGTATTTT
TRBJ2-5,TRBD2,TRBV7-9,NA,CASSSGLAGFQETQYF,TGTGCCAGCAGCTCGGGACTAGCGGGCTTCCAAGAGACCCAGTACTTC
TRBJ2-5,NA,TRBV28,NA,CASSSSTLIETQYF,TGTGCCAGCAGTTCATCCACGCTTATCGAGACCCAGTACTTC
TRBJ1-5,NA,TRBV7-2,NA,CASSLAKAVGQPQHF,TGTGCCAGCAGCTTAGCGAAGGCCGTAGGTCAGCCCCAGCATTTT
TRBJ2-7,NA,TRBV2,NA,CASSEARDPSYEQYF,TGTGCCAGCAGTGAAGCGCGGGACCCCAGCTACGAGCAGTACTTC
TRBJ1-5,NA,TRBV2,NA,CASSELRADNQPQHF,TGTGCCAGCAGTGAGCTCCGGGCAGACAATCAGCCCCAGCATTTT
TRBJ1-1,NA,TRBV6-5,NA,CASSLGSEAFF,TGTGCCAGCAGTCTAGGGTCTGAAGCTTTCTTT
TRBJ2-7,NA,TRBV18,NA,CASSPPFPSEQYF,TGTGCCAGCTCACCACCGTTTCCGTCGGAGCAGTACTTC
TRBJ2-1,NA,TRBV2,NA,CASRGGGDEQFF,TGTGCCAGCAGGGGCGGGGGCGATGAGCAGTTCTTC
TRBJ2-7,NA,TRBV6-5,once,CASSYRVGDEQYF,TGTGCCAGCAGTTACCGTGTGGGGGACGAGCAGTACTTC
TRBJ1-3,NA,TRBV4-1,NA,CASSQDRAGDSGNTIYF,TGCGCCAGCAGCCAAGATCGGGCAGGGGACTCTGGAAACACCATATATTTT
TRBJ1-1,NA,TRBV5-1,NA,CASSYDLGNTEAFF,TGCGCCAGCAGCTATGACTTGGGGAACACTGAAGCTTTCTTT
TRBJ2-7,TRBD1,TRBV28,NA,CASIAGTEGFYEQYF,TGTGCCAGCATAGCAGGGACAGAAGGATTTTACGAGCAGTACTTC
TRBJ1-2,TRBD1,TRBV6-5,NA,CASSYDHTGVYYGYTF,TGTGCCAGCAGTTACGATCACACAGGGGTCTACTATGGCTACACCTTC
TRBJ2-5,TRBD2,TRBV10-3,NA,CAISETTSGSETQYF,TGTGCCATCAGTGAGACTACTAGCGGGAGTGAGACCCAGTACTTC
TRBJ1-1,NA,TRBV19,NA,CASSITRPAEAFF,TGTGCCAGTAGTATCACAAGACCTGCTGAAGCTTTCTTT
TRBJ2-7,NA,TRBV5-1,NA,CASSKTGILRSYEQYF,TGCGCCAGCAGCAAGACAGGTATCCTACGTTCCTACGAGCAGTACTTC
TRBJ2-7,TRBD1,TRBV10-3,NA,CAISAWTGSSYEQYF,TGTGCCATCAGCGCCTGGACAGGGAGCTCCTACGAGCAGTACTTC
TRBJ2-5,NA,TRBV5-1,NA,CASSPQRYQETQYF,TGCGCCAGCAGTCCTCAGAGGTACCAAGAGACCCAGTACTTC
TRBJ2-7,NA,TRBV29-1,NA,CSVSRGTNEQYF,TGCAGCGTGAGCCGAGGAACCAACGAGCAGTACTTC
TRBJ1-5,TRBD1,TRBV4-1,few,CASSQGTGGDQPQHF,TGCGCCAGCAGCCAGGGGACAGGGGGCGATCAGCCCCAGCATTTT